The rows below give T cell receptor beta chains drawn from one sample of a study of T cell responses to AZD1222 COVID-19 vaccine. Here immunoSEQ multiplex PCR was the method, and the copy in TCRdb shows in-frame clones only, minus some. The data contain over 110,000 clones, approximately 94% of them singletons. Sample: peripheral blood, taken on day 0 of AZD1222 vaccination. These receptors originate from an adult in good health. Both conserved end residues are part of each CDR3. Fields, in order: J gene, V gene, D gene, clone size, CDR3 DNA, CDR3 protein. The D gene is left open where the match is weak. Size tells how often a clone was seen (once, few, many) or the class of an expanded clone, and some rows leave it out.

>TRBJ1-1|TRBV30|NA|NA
TGTGCCTGGAGTGACCAGGAAATTGAAGCTTTCTTT
CAWSDQEIEAFF
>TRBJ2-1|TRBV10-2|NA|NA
TGCGCCAGCAGTGAAGGAGCGCTGCAGTTCTTC
CASSEGALQFF
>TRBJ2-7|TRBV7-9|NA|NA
TGTGCCAGCAGCTTCCCGAGGGGGTTGAACGAGCAGTACTTC
CASSFPRGLNEQYF
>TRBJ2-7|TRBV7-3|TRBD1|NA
TGTGCCAGCAGCTTAAGCGGACAGGGGAGACATTTACGCTACGAGCAGTACTTC
CASSLSGQGRHLRYEQYF
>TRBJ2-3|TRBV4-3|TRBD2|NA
TGCGCCAGCAGCCAAGTGGCTAGCGGGGGGGTAGATACGCAGTATTTT
CASSQVASGGVDTQYF
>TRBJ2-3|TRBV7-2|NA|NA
TGTGCCAGCAGCCCCCGGCAAGGCGGGGGCAGCACAGATACGCAGTATTTT
CASSPRQGGGSTDTQYF
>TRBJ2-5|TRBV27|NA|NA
TGTGCCAGCAGCCAGTACCTACAAGAGACCCAGTACTTC
CASSQYLQETQYF
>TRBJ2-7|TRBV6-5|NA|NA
TGTGCCAGCAGTTACGACAACGCGCCCTACGAGCAGTACTTC
CASSYDNAPYEQYF
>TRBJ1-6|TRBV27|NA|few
TGTGCCAGCAGTTTGTGGAGTTATGGGTCACCCCTCCACTTT
CASSLWSYGSPLHF
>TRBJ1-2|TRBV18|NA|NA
TGTGCCAGCTCACCACCGGCAGGCTATGGCTACACCTTC
CASSPPAGYGYTF
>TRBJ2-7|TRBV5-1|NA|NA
TGCGCCAGCAGCTCGGGGGCCTACGAGCAGTACTTC
CASSSGAYEQYF
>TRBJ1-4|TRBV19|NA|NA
TGTGCCAGTAGCAAGTCGGACATTAATGAAAAACTGTTTTTT
CASSKSDINEKLFF
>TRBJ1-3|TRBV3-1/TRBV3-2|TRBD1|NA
TGTGCCAGCAGCCAACCACAGGGGAACACCATATATTTT
CASSQPQGNTIYF
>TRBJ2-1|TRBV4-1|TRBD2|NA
TGCGCCAGCAGCACACAATCGGGCGGGAGGGCATCGGATGAGCAGTTCTTC
CASSTQSGGRASDEQFF
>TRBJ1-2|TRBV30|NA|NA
TGTGCCTGGAGCCGGACAGAAACTAACTATGGCTACACCTTC
CAWSRTETNYGYTF
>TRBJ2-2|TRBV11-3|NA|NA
TGTGCCAGCACCGACAGGTCAGATGGGGAGCTGTTTTTT
CASTDRSDGELFF
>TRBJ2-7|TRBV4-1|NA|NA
TGCGCCAGCAGCCGGGACCGGTCCTACGAGCAGTACTTC
CASSRDRSYEQYF
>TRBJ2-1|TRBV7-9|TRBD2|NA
TGTGCCAGCAGCTTACGTAGCGGGGATGCCTACAATGAGCAGTTCTTC
CASSLRSGDAYNEQFF
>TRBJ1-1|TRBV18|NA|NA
TGTGCCAGCTCAACGACAGAGAACACTGAAGCTTTCTTT
CASSTTENTEAFF
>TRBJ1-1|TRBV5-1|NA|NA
TGCGCCAGCAGCTCCTCCGTTTCAGAAGCTTTCTTT
CASSSSVSEAFF
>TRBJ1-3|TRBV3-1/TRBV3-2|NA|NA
TGTGCCAGCAGCCAAGACACGATACGTAGGAACACCATATATTTT
CASSQDTIRRNTIYF
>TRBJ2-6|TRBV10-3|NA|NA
TGTGCCATCAGTTCCGCCGGCGGGTCTGGGGCCAACGTCCTGACTTTC
CAISSAGGSGANVLTF
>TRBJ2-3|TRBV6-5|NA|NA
TGTGCCAGTTTCAGGGGGGATGTAGATACGCAGTATTTT
CASFRGDVDTQYF
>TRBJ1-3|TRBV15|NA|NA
TGTGCCACCAGCTTGATTGGGGGGGGTCCGGGTGGAAACACCATATATTTT
CATSLIGGGPGGNTIYF
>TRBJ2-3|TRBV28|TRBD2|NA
TGCGCGGACCGGACTAGCGGGGGTCGAGGCACAGATACGCAGTATTTT
CADRTSGGRGTDTQYF
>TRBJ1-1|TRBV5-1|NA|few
TGCGCCAGCAGCTTACAGACTTCGAACACTGAAGCTTTCTTT
CASSLQTSNTEAFF
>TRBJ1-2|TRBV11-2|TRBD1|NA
TGTGCCAGCAGCTTTACAGGGGATACGGGGGGCTACACCTTC
CASSFTGDTGGYTF
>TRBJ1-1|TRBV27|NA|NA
TGTGCCAGCACCCCCGCAAACAGGAACACTGAAGCTTTCTTT
CASTPANRNTEAFF
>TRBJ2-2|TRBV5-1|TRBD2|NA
TGCGCCAGCCTTAAAGCGGGGGGTCCCGGGGAGCTGTTTTTT
CASLKAGGPGELFF
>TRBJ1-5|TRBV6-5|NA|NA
TGTGCCAGCAGTTACTCGACAGCTAGCAATCAGCCCCAGCATTTT
CASSYSTASNQPQHF
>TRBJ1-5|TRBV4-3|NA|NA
TGCGCCAGCAGCCAAGATTGGTTCGGACAGCCCCAGCATTTT
CASSQDWFGQPQHF
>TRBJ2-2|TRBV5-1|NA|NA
TGCGCCAGCAGCCCCGGAAGGCTCACCGGGGAGCTGTTTTTT
CASSPGRLTGELFF
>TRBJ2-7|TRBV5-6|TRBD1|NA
TGTGCCAGCAGCCTATCCGGGACAGGGGACTCCTACGAGCAGTACTTC
CASSLSGTGDSYEQYF
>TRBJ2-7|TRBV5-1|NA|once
TGCGCCAGCACGTCGGGCACCTACGAGCAGTACTTC
CASTSGTYEQYF
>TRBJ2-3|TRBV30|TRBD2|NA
TGTGCCTGGAGTCGACTAGCGCCAGATACGCAGTATTTT
CAWSRLAPDTQYF
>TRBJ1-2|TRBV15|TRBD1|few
TGTGCCACCAGCAGAAATCGGGACAGGGGGCGTGGTGGCTACACCTTC
CATSRNRDRGRGGYTF
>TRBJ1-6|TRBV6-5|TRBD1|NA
TGTGCCAGCAGTTACGACAGGGTTGATTCACCCCTCCACTTT
CASSYDRVDSPLHF
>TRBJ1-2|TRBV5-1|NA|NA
TGCGCCAGCAGCTTGGTGGGGGGGCGCGGCTACACCTTC
CASSLVGGRGYTF
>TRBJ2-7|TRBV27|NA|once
TGTGCCAGCAGTTTATTTCAGGGATTGGGATTCGAGCAGTACTTC
CASSLFQGLGFEQYF
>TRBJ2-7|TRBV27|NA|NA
TGTGCCAGCAGGCTTTCAGGGGTAGGAGAGCAGTACTTC
CASRLSGVGEQYF
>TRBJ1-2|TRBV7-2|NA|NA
TGTGCCAGCAGCTCCATACACTATGGCTACACCTTC
CASSSIHYGYTF
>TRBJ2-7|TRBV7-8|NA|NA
TGTGCCAGCAGCTTAGACAGACTACAATCCTACGAGCAGTACTTC
CASSLDRLQSYEQYF
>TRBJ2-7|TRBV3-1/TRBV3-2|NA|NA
TGTGCCAGCAGCCAAGTTAGTTCTAGGACCCTCTCGGGCGAGCAGTACTTC
CASSQVSSRTLSGEQYF
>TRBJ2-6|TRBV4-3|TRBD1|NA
TGCGCCAGCAGCCAGGACAGGGGTATGGGGGCCAACGTCCTGACTTTC
CASSQDRGMGANVLTF
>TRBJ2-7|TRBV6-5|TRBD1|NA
TGTGCCAGCAGTCAGCCGGGACAGAGTTCCTACGAGCAGTACTTC
CASSQPGQSSYEQYF
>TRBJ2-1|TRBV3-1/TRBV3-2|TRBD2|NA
TGTGCCAGCAGCCAATCTTTAGCGGGAGTACTTGAGCAGTTCTTC
CASSQSLAGVLEQFF
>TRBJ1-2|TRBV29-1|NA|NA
TGCAGCGTTGATGGCAGTTCCTATGGCTACACCTTC
CSVDGSSYGYTF
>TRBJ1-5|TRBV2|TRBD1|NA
TGTGCCAGCAGACTCAGGGGGCAAGGTCAGCCCCAGCATTTT
CASRLRGQGQPQHF
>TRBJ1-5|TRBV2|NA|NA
TGTGCCAGCGGAAATGTCAATCAGCCCCAGCATTTT
CASGNVNQPQHF
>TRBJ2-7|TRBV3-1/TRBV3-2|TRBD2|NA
TGTGCCAGCAGCCCCCGGGGACTAGCGGTCGTCAGCTCCTACGAGCAGTACTTC
CASSPRGLAVVSSYEQYF
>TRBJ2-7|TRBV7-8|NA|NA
TGTGCCAGCAGCTCCCTTGGCGGGCAGAGCTCCTACGAGCAGTACTTC
CASSSLGGQSSYEQYF
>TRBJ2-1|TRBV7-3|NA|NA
TGTGCCAGCAGCTCTCCGGGACTCCACAATGAGCAGTTCTTC
CASSSPGLHNEQFF
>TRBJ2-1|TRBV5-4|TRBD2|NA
TGTGCCAGCAGCTTGGGCAGCGGGAGGGTTATGAATGAGCAGTTCTTC
CASSLGSGRVMNEQFF